Below are 18 T cell receptor beta chains sequenced from a single sample in a study of T cells in Graves' hyperthyroidism and ophthalmopathy. Amplification of TCR beta CDR3 regions was performed using RNA transcripts as template. HTBI primers drove first-round RT-PCR of the TCR CDR3. TCRdb re-analysed the multiplex PCR reads in MiXCR, keeping a single row per CDR3 protein. The sample consists of some 500,000 distinct CDR3 sequences, 24% of them appearing once. The source material was blood. The receptors derive from a woman in her 30s with Graves' ophthalmopathy.

This clonotype was recorded a few times. V is TRBV7-6 and J is TRBJ2-2; D is possibly TRBD2 (5 bases). Per the germline V gene, CDR1 is SGHVS and CDR2 is FNYEAQ. The CDR3 length is 15 residues. V lost 1 base to trimming and J lost 4 bases, with 10 bases between them. The CDR3 is CASSLGPGSTGELFF. CDR3 nucleotides: TGTGCCAGCAGCTTAGGACCGGGGAGCACCGGGGAGCTGTTTTTT.

The chain couples TRBV7-9 to TRBJ1-1; unclear D gene. The germline gives CDR1 SEHNR, CDR2 FQNEAQ (reference sequence). V gave up 2 bases and J gave up 5 bases, with 15 bases separating them. This CDR3 comprises 15 residues. The CDR3, as DNA: TGTGCCAGCAGCTTACTTCCTCTCGAGGAGACTGAAGCTTTCTTT. Translated, it gives CASSLLPLEETEAFF.

This clonotype has a count of ten or more. The chain is built from TRBV10-3 and TRBJ1-1; D is perhaps TRBD1 (6 bases). The germline V gene encodes CDR1 ENHRY and CDR2 SYGVKD. Trimming cost V 8 bases and J 0 bases, with 16 bases left between them. This CDR3 has 15 residues. CDR3 nucleotide sequence: TGTGCCATCGGGGCGCCGGGACAACTGAACACTGAAGCTTTCTTT. As protein: CAIGAPGQLNTEAFF.

In this sample, this clonotype turned up many times. J is TRBJ2-7 and V is TRBV6-2 or TRBV6-3, with TRBD1 identical over 8 bases. This CDR3 spans 16 amino acids. Trimming removed 6 bases from V and 1 base from J; junction bases left unmatched: 11. Germline V gene lookup returns CDR1 MNHEY and CDR2 SVGEGT. The CDR3 nucleotides read TGTGCCAGCAGCACCCACAGGACAGGGACGTCCTACGAGCAGTACTTC. This sequence encodes CASSTHRTGTSYEQYF.

As concerns this clonotype: A much larger clone differs by one base, so this may be a read error. The J gene is TRBJ1-1, the V gene TRBV10-3, with 8 nucleotides matching TRBD1. This CDR3 is built from 13 residues. The germline V gene encodes CDR1 ENHRY and CDR2 SYGVKD. For the CDR3, the DNA is TGTGCCAGCCTAACCCAGGGGGCAACTGAAGCTTGCTTT. Residues: CASLTQGATEACF.

CDR3 protein: CASSSTRQYQETQYF. The CDR3 coding sequence is TGTGCCAGCAGCTCGACTAGACAGTACCAAGAGACCCAGTACTTC. V usage is TRBV7-2 and J usage is TRBJ2-5; D may be TRBD2 (6 bases). Germline V gives CDR1 SGHTA, CDR2 FQGNSA. This CDR3 spans 15 amino acids. Trimming stripped 4 bases from V and 0 bases from J, with 12 bases between.

This clonotype was found many times. V and J are TRBV3-1 and TRBJ2-4, with D unresolved. V was cut by 5 bases and J by 2 bases, with 7 bases left in between. This CDR3 contains 13 residues. From germline, CDR1 is LGHDT and CDR2 YNNKEL (reference sequence). The CDR3 sequence is CASSSRTKNIQYF. In nucleotides, the CDR3 is TGTGCCAGCAGCTCAAGGACCAAAAACATTCAGTACTTC.

The chain uses TRBV20-1 and TRBJ1-1, with D hard to call. Germline V gene data show CDR1 as DFQATT and CDR2 as SNEGSKA (reference sequence). V was clipped by 0 bases and J by 4 bases, with 6 bases between them. The CDR3 has 12 residues. The CDR3 coding sequence is TGCAGTGCTAGAGAAGGTGGCACTGAAGCTTTCTTT. Translating it yields CSAREGGTEAFF.

The chain uses TRBV9 and TRBJ1-1; maybe TRBD1 (5 bases). In germline, CDR1 is SGDLS, CDR2 YYNGEE. The CDR3 loop spans 16 amino acids. Trimming shortened V by 0 bases and J by 0 bases, and 12 bases separated the two germline ends. For the CDR3, the DNA is TGTGCCAGCAGCGTAGGTGGGGGGGGGATGAACACTGAAGCTTTCTTT. Translation: CASSVGGGGMNTEAFF.

V usage is TRBV20-1 and J usage is TRBJ1-1; weak D call: TRBD1 (6 bases). CDR1 is DFQATT, CDR2 SNEGSKA, per germline (reference sequence). V was clipped by 0 bases and J by 11 bases, with 16 bases between them. The CDR3 is 13 residues long. The CDR3 protein is CSARDDRPGGAFF. In nucleotides, the CDR3 is TGCAGTGCTAGAGATGACAGGCCTGGCGGGGCTTTCTTT.

The table lists this clonotype with many counts. The chain couples TRBV28 to TRBJ2-5; D remains ambiguous. Germline V gives CDR1 MDHEN, CDR2 SYDVKM. The CDR3 covers 12 residues. V lost 5 bases to trimming and J lost 1 base, with 5 bases between them. CDR3: CASSLLQETQYF. As DNA, the CDR3 is TGTGCCAGCAGTCTCCTCCAAGAGACCCAGTACTTC.

This clonotype was recorded at least ten times. The genes are TRBV19 and TRBJ2-7, with D possibly matching TRBD1 (5 bases). V lost 5 bases to trimming and J lost 0 bases, with 11 bases between them. Germline CDR1 is LNHDA and CDR2 is SQIVND (reference sequence). The CDR3 sequence is 14 residues long. CDR3 sequence: CASSPDTSSYEQYF. The DNA of the CDR3 is TGTGCCAGTAGTCCGGACACCAGCTCCTACGAGCAGTACTTC.

The genes are TRBV5-1 and TRBJ2-7; no reliable D call. The ends were cut back, 1 base at V and 1 base at J, with 12 bases in the middle. CDR1 and CDR2 from the germline V gene are SGHRS and YFSETQ. The CDR3 totals 15 residues. The CDR3 coding sequence is TGCGCCAGCAGCTTGAATTTGGGTCAGTCCTACGAGCAGTACTTC. It yields the protein CASSLNLGQSYEQYF. Based on the CDR3 plus reference TRBV5-1 and TRBJ2-7, the full variable domain is KAGVTQTPRYLIKTRGQQVTLSCSPISGHRSVSWYQQTPGQGLQFLFEYFSETQRNKGNFPGRFSGRQFSNSRSEMNVSTLELGDSALYLCASSLNLGQSYEQYFGPGTRLTVT.

Concerning this clonotype itself: The junction and the germline gene differ at one end; a read error may be behind it. This chain links TRBV14 with TRBJ1-1, with D tentatively TRBD1 (5 bases). Germline lookup yields CDR1 SGHDN and CDR2 FVKESK. This CDR3 contains 15 residues. For the CDR3, the DNA is TGTGCCTGCAGCCAACGCGGGGGATTTGACACTGAAGCTTTCTTT. As protein: CACSQRGGFDTEAFF.

The table lists this clonotype with many counts. The rearrangement links TRBV29-1 to TRBJ2-5, with a possible D match to TRBD1 (7 bases). Deletions cut 7 bases from V and 5 bases from J, with 14 bases between. CDR1 SQVTM and CDR2 ANQGSEA come from the germline V gene. The CDR3 contains 12 residues. This CDR3 reads CSGTTGRETQYF. CDR3 nucleotide sequence: TGCAGCGGAACGACAGGGAGGGAGACCCAGTACTTC.

The CDR3 DNA sequence: TGTGCCAGCAGAACCGGGACAGGGGGCTCCGAGCAGTACTTC. It codes for CASRTGTGGSEQYF. The gene calls are TRBV6-1 and TRBJ2-7; TRBD1 aligns across 12 bases. Germline values: CDR1 MNHNS, CDR2 SASEGT. The CDR3 covers 14 residues. V dropped 6 bases and J dropped 6; count of bases not matched to a gene: 6.

This clonotype was counted ten times or more. V and J are TRBV14 and TRBJ1-1, with D maybe TRBD1 (5 bases). CDR1 and CDR2 from the germline V gene are SGHDN and FVKESK. CDR3 length: 15 amino acids. Trimming took off 0 bases at V and 4 bases at J, with 12 bases between the two ends. The DNA of the CDR3 is TGTGCCAGCAGCCAAGATTGGGGTAGGGGCACTGAAGCTTTCTTT. It yields the protein CASSQDWGRGTEAFF.

The J gene is TRBJ1-2, the V gene TRBV2, with D possibly being TRBD1 (5 bases). The CDR3 is made up of 14 amino acids. Germline CDR1 reads SNHLY; CDR2 reads FYNNEI. V shed 4 bases and J shed 0 bases, with 9 bases lying between them. CDR3 residues: CASSATAANYGYTF. CDR3 bases: TGTGCCAGCAGTGCGACAGCAGCTAACTATGGCTACACCTTC. The complete variable domain, with remaining parts taken from reference TRBV2 and TRBJ1-2, reads EPEVTQTPSHQVTQMGQEVILRCVPISNHLYFYWYRQILGQKVEFLVSFYNNEISEKSEIFDDQFSVERPDGSNFTLKIRSTKLEDSAMYFCASSATAANYGYTFGSGTRLTVV.